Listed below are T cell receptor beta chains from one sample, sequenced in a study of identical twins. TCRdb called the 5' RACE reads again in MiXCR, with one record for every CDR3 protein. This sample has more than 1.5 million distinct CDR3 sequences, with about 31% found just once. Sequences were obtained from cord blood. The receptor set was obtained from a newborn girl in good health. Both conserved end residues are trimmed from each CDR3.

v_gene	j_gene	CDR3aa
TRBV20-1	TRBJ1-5	SARATAGRPQH
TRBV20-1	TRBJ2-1	SAREGLSYNEQF
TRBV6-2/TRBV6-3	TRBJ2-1	ASSYSRGTGGNEQF
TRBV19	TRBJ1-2	ASLQGANYGYT
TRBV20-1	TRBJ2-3	SARAAHTQY
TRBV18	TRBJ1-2	ASSPLQDQTSNYGYT
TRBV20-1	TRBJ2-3	SARPTDTQY
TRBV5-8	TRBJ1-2	ASSPDINNYGYT
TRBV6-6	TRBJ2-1	ASGAGGNPPYNEQF
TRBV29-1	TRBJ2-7	SVEDGGGARPYEQY
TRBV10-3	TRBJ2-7	AISVPGQGPYEQY
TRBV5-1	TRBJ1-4	ASSLEDRRGEKLF
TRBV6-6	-	ASRERGGEQY
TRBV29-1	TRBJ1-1	SVAKGNTEAF
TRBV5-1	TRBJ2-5	ASSPRPIQETQY
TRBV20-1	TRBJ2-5	SARRLAGDNEQY
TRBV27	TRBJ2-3	ASSLGRAADTQY
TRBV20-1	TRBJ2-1	SARASGVYNEQF
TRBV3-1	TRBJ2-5	ASSRSQTSGGRETQY
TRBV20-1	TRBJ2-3	SASLASDTQY
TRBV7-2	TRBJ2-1	ASNSGSLNEQF
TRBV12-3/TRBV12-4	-	ASSLSGKISYNEQY
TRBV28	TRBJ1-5	ASRPPQGPQH
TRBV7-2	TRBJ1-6	ASSTQPGYNSPLH
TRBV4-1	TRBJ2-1	ASSQGTRLYNEQF
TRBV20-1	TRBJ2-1	SANSGYNEQF
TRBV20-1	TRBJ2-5	SARTGWSETQY
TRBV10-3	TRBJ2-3	AISMSEGSTDTQY
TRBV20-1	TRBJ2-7	SATGLAGERTYEQY
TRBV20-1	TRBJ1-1	SARDPPGQGGNTEAF
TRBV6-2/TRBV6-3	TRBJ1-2	ASSYHRGGYT
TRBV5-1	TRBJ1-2	ASTLGQPDYGYT
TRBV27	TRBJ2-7	ASSYAGREGTYEQY
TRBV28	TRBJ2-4	ASSPWTSGRVGKNIQY
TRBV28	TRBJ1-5	ASSLWTGNQPQH
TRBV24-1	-	ATSDLGGSSYNEQY
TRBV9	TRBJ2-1	ASSVGSAQETQF
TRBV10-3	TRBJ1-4	AISEEGGLF
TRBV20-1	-	SASHAREQY
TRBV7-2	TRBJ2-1	ASSLRVSGLSYNEQF
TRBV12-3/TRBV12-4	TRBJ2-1	ASSVPGTLSVDEQF
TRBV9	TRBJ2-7	ASSPPGGLTYEQY
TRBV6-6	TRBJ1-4	ASSYAQATNEKLF
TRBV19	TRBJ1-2	ASRYRGSYGYT
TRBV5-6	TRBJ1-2	ASRSGAYGYT
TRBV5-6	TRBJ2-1	ASSWGTGSSYNEQF
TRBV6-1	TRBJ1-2	ASSEASGRPNYGYT
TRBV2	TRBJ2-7	ASSTSGRYYEQY
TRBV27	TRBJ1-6	ASSNSGSSYNSPLH
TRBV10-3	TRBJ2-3	AISDASGASDTQY